The clone carrying this T cell receptor (beta chain) was seen at least ten times. Its target is not known. V dropped 5 bases and J dropped 2 bases, with 12 bases sitting between them. CDR3 length: 14 amino acids. TCRdb ran MiXCR on the 5' RACE reads and lists one entry per CDR3 protein. The sample holds 50,000 to 60,000 distinct CDR3 sequences, around 3.8% seen once. This sample is drawn from a study of neurological immune-mediated disorders. Study findings and constraints: Sharing of CDR3 amino acid sequences among expanded clones across subjects was absent, suggesting private repertoires in all groups. The highest TCR clonal expansion occurred in HTLV-1-associated myelopathy; multiple sclerosis fell below healthy controls. There was no association between the multiple sclerosis repertoire cluster and any clinical or MRI feature.

Input was 900,000 to 1,000,000 sorted T cells, either CD4+ or CD8+. The rearrangement links TRBV12-3 or TRBV12-4 to TRBJ1-1; D is perhaps TRBD1 (5 bases). Sequencing was done on a sample of CD4+ T cells from blood. This TCR was recovered from a woman in her thirties or forties with multiple sclerosis. CDR3 DNA sequence: TGTGCCAGCAGTCTTGGCAGGGCCAACACTGAAGCTTTCTTT. Translated: CASSLGRANTEAFF.